This T cell receptor beta chain was profiled in a study of cytomegalovirus exposure and HLA in healthy donors. Primers for the PCR totalled 60 Vbeta and 13 Jbeta. TCRdb's table, derived via immunoSEQ multiplex PCR, lists solely in-frame clones and lacks some. The table has about 94,000 clones, roughly three quarters seen once; the top ten hold about 4%. This CDR3 spans 16 amino acids. Germline V CDR1 and CDR2: SGHTA, FQGNSA. With V trimmed by 2 bases and J by 10 bases, 12 bases remained unmatched. The V gene is TRBV7-2, the J gene TRBJ2-1; TRBD2 aligns across 9 bases. Sequencing was performed on PBMCs. The sequence was obtained from a woman between 40 and 50 years old in good health and CMV-seronegative. The DNA of the CDR3 is TGTGCCAGCAGCTTACATCCGGGACTAGCCTCGGGGGAGCAGTTCTTC. It codes for CASSLHPGLASGEQFF.